The next 22 T cell receptor beta chains were all read from a single sample in a study of glioma-infiltrating T cells after dendritic cell vaccination (dated by TCRdb to about 2016). In light of the paper, this sample's time point label describes: after dendritic cell vaccination, including at tumor progression/relapse. Libraries were prepared through the immunoSEQ multiplex PCR assay. TCRdb took this table from immuneACCESS and kept in-frame rearrangements with V and J called. Such tables lack part of the clones; where checked against another copy, unresolved V genes explain under half of the gap, and the rest is unexplained. The sample records 70,000 to 100,000 clones, around 83% of which are singletons. 6% to 8.5% of the sample comes from the top ten. The sequenced sample was blood, obtained after dendritic cell vaccination. The receptor set was obtained from a human donor with glioblastoma.

This chain connects TRBV6-1 to TRBJ2-5, with D unresolved. This CDR3 is 14 amino acids long. Germline V lookup: CDR1 MNHNS, CDR2 SASEGT. Trimming removed 4 bases at V and 1 base at J, with 10 bases between. CDR3 protein: CASSANPGQETQYF. The DNA of the CDR3 is TGTGCCAGCAGTGCCAATCCAGGCCAAGAGACCCAGTACTTC.

To note about this clone: Distinct nucleotide sequences in the sample also encode this CDR3. The genes are TRBV5-1 and TRBJ1-2; a possible D gene is TRBD1 (6 bases). The CDR3 has 14 amino acids. V lost 1 base and J lost 2, with 9 bases in between. Germline loops: CDR1 SGHRS, CDR2 YFSETQ. CDR3 DNA: TGCGCCAGCAGCTTGACAGGGACCAACTATGGCTACACCTTC. It translates to CASSLTGTNYGYTF. The full variable domain, rest sourced from reference TRBV5-1 and TRBJ1-2, is KAGVTQTPRYLIKTRGQQVTLSCSPISGHRSVSWYQQTPGQGLQFLFEYFSETQRNKGNFPGRFSGRQFSNSRSEMNVSTLELGDSALYLCASSLTGTNYGYTFGSGTRLTVV.

The chain joins TRBV5-1 to TRBJ2-1; no clear D. V was clipped by 7 bases and J by 1 base, with 9 bases between them. The CDR3 extends over 13 amino acids. Germline-derived CDR1 and CDR2 are SGHRS and YFSETQ. The CDR3 here is CASYLDSYNEQFF. Written as DNA, the CDR3 is TGCGCCAGCTACCTAGATTCCTACAATGAGCAGTTCTTC.

As DNA, the CDR3 is TGTGCCACCGCGGGGAGTAGCACAGATACGCAGTATTTT. Protein: CATAGSSTDTQYF. This chain links TRBV19 with TRBJ2-3, with a weak D call TRBD2 (6 bases). Looked up from germline, CDR1 is LNHDA and CDR2 is SQIVND (reference sequence). CDR3 length: 13 residues. V lost 10 bases and J 0 bases, leaving 11 bases between the germline ends.

V usage is TRBV7-9 and J usage is TRBJ1-1, with 8 bases matching TRBD1. The CDR3 consists of 13 residues. The V gene's germline CDR1 is SEHNR and CDR2 FQNEAQ (reference sequence). Trimming at V came to 6 bases and at J to 5 bases, leaving 5 bases not matched to a gene. CDR3 loop: CASSLQGGTEAFF. CDR3 DNA: TGTGCCAGCAGTCTACAGGGGGGGACTGAAGCTTTCTTT.

The V and J genes are TRBV13 and TRBJ1-1; TRBD1 might be the D (5 bases). Germline CDR1 reads PRHDT; CDR2 reads FYEKMQ (reference sequence). The CDR3 length is 14 residues. The germline V and J ends were trimmed by 0 bases and 5 bases, with 10 bases remaining between them. The CDR3 region has the DNA TGTGCCAGCAGCTTAGGTGCTGGGGGGACTGAAGCTTTCTTT. It encodes CASSLGAGGTEAFF. Full variable domain (missing parts from reference TRBV13 and TRBJ1-1): AAGVIQSPRHLIKEKRETATLKCYPIPRHDTVYWYQQGPGQDPQFLISFYEKMQSDKGSIPDRFSAQQFSDYHSELNMSSLELGDSALYFCASSLGAGGTEAFFGQGTRLTVV.

The chain joins TRBV2 to TRBJ1-6; D gene uncertain. The CDR3 contains 17 residues. V was clipped by 4 bases and J by 0 bases, with 13 bases between them. Germline V lookup: CDR1 SNHLY, CDR2 FYNNEI. The CDR3 nucleotides are TGTGCCAGCAGTGCTGTGACTGCTAACTCCTATAATTCACCCCTCCACTTT. Protein sequence: CASSAVTANSYNSPLHF.

This chain connects TRBV7-6 to TRBJ2-1; TRBD1 aligns across 9 bases. This CDR3 region has 16 residues. Germline CDR1 is SGHVS and CDR2 is FNYEAQ. Losses at the gene ends were 6 bases for V and 0 bases for J; bases not matched to a gene: 6. CDR3 coding DNA: TGTGCCAGCAGGCTGGGGACAGGGAGCTCCTACAATGAGCAGTTCTTC. This gives the protein CASRLGTGSSYNEQFF.

This clone was counted once. The chain combines TRBV2 with TRBJ1-4; TRBD1 aligns across 10 bases. Germline V gene lookup returns CDR1 SNHLY and CDR2 FYNNEI. CDR3 length equals 14 residues. V trimming: 7 bases; J trimming: 7 bases; junction bases outside the gene matches: 6. Here the CDR3 DNA reads TGTGCCAGCATCTTGACAGGGGGCAGTGAAAAACTGTTTTTT. Protein: CASILTGGSEKLFF.

V usage is TRBV5-4 and J usage is TRBJ1-2, with 9 bases aligning to TRBD1. The trim removed 4 bases at V and 2 bases at J, leaving 6 bases unmatched. CDR1 SGHNT and CDR2 YYREEE come from the germline V gene (reference sequence). The CDR3 is 15 amino acids. DNA for the CDR3: TGTGCCAGCAGCGCTCAGGGACAGGGAAACTATGGCTACACCTTC. This gives the protein CASSAQGQGNYGYTF. Full variable domain (missing parts from reference TRBV5-4 and TRBJ1-2): ETGVTQSPTHLIKTRGQQVTLRCSSQSGHNTVSWYQQALGQGPQFIFQYYREEENGRGNFPPRFSGLQFPNYSSELNVNALELDDSALYLCASSAQGQGNYGYTFGSGTRLTVV.

This chain uses TRBV6-5 with TRBJ1-6, with TRBD1 matching over 8 bases. This CDR3 is built from 16 residues. V lost 2 bases to trimming and J lost 5 bases; unmatched junction nucleotides: 5. CDR1 and CDR2 (germline): MNHEY, SVGAGI. The CDR3 coding sequence is TGTGCCAGCAGTTACGTTTTGGGACAGGATAATTCACCCCTCCACTTT. Encoded protein: CASSYVLGQDNSPLHF.

The chain recombines TRBV7-2 with TRBJ1-1; 11 nucleotides line up with TRBD1. CDR1 and CDR2 from the germline V gene are SGHTA and FQGNSA. V dropped 4 bases and J dropped 1; count of bases not matched to a gene: 5. CDR3 length equals 16 residues. Written as DNA, the CDR3 is TGTGCCAGCAGCTCCAGGGACAGGGGGGAGAACACTGAAGCTTTCTTT. Its translation is CASSSRDRGENTEAFF.

The chain carries TRBV27 and TRBJ1-6, with 8 bases aligning to TRBD1. Trimming at V came to 5 bases and at J to 8 bases, leaving 8 bases not matched to a gene. CDR3 length: 15 residues. Germline V gives CDR1 MNHEY, CDR2 SMNVEV (reference sequence). The CDR3, as DNA: TGTGCCAGCAGTCCCCCGGACAGGGTTGATTCACCCCTCCACTTT. Protein product: CASSPPDRVDSPLHF.

The V and J genes are TRBV28 and TRBJ2-2; perhaps TRBD2 as D (7 bases). V was pared by 4 bases and J by 0 bases, with 9 bases between. The CDR3 contains 15 residues. In germline, CDR1 is MDHEN, CDR2 SYDVKM. The CDR3 DNA reads TGTGCCAGCAGTTCCGGGGGGCCGAACACCGGGGAGCTGTTTTTT. Residues: CASSSGGPNTGELFF.

This clone was counted only a few times. The chain is built from TRBV11-3 and TRBJ1-1; 10 nucleotides align to TRBD1. This CDR3 has 15 amino acids. Germline V gene data show CDR1 as SGHNT and CDR2 as YENEEA. V dropped 5 bases and J dropped 8; count of bases not matched to a gene: 11. CDR3 sequence reads: CASSPYPGQGGEAFF. For the CDR3, the DNA is TGTGCCAGCAGCCCCTATCCAGGACAGGGGGGAGAAGCTTTCTTT.

The chain carries TRBV11-2 and TRBJ2-7; D is undetermined. Germline V lookup: CDR1 SGHAT, CDR2 FQNNGV. V gave up 2 bases and J gave up 1 base, with 12 bases separating them. This CDR3 is 15 amino acids long. The CDR3 sequence: CASSLSGPVSYEQYF. The CDR3 coding sequence is TGTGCCAGCAGCTTAAGTGGGCCGGTATCCTACGAGCAGTACTTC.

V and J are TRBV6-1 and TRBJ1-6, with D possibly matching TRBD1 (5 bases). This CDR3 is built from 15 residues. Germline V gene sequence: CDR1 MNHNS, CDR2 SASEGT. Trimming stripped 10 bases from V and 9 bases from J, with 22 bases between. CDR3 region: CAIERMTVDTSPLHF. CDR3 nucleotides: TGTGCCATCGAACGTATGACAGTCGATACTTCACCCCTCCACTTT.

The genes are TRBV27 and TRBJ2-7; D gene ambiguous. CDR1 is MNHEY, CDR2 SMNVEV, per germline (reference sequence). Deletions cut 3 bases from V and 11 bases from J, with 11 bases between. CDR3 length: 11 residues. CDR3 bases: TGTGCCAGCAGTTTCGGGTTGATCGAGTACTTC. This codes for CASSFGLIEYF.

This chain joins TRBV4-2 and TRBJ2-2; 12 bases are shared with TRBD2. V shed 0 bases, J shed 1 base, and the junction held 6 bases outside the gene matches. Per the germline V gene, CDR1 is LGHNA and CDR2 is YNFKEQ. The CDR3 runs 19 residues. CDR3 nucleotides: TGTGCCAGCAGCCAAGATACTAGCGGGGGGCTTATGAACACCGGGGAGCTGTTTTTT. Its translation: CASSQDTSGGLMNTGELFF.

The chain employs TRBV19 and TRBJ1-2, with 11 bases aligning to TRBD1. Unmatched junction bases numbered 8, after V lost 5 bases and J lost 12 bases. The CDR3 totals 13 residues. The germline V gene has CDR1 LNHDA and CDR2 SQIVND (reference sequence). The CDR3 DNA is TGTGCCAGTAGTGTCCCGGGACAGGGGGTTAACACCTTC. It translates to CASSVPGQGVNTF.

In DNA form, the CDR3 reads TGTGCCAGCAGTGATGTTCAGGGTGATGGCTACACCTTC. Translation: CASSDVQGDGYTF. This sequence joins TRBV2 and TRBJ1-2; tentative D call: TRBD1 (5 bases). The V end was cut by 3 bases, the J end by 6 bases, with 11 bases between. This CDR3 region has 13 residues. The germline CDR1 and CDR2 sequences are SNHLY and FYNNEI.

Here the CDR3 DNA reads TGTGCCAGCAGTACAGGGGGCAAAGGCTACACCTTC. Residues: CASSTGGKGYTF. This chain uses TRBV27 with TRBJ1-2; 9 bases match TRBD1. This CDR3 is 12 amino acids long. J lost 8 bases, V lost 5 bases, and 3 bases had no gene match. In germline, CDR1 is MNHEY, CDR2 SMNVEV (reference sequence).